The TCR beta chain described here comes from a study of cytomegalovirus exposure and HLA in healthy donors. Use of 60 Vbeta and 13 Jbeta primers characterized the PCR. Clones were read by immunoSEQ multiplex PCR, and TCRdb kept only the in-frame ones, dropping some. The repertoire holds roughly 130,000 clones, with about four fifths as singletons. The CDR3 runs 14 residues. V was pared by 1 base and J by 5 bases, with 4 bases of the junction left unmatched. This receptor was taken from a male donor in good health and CMV-seropositive. Input material: PBMCs. The chain has TRBV5-3 and TRBJ2-5, with 8 bases identical to TRBD2. TRBV5-3 is an ORF; its function is uncertain. The CDR3 nucleotides are TGTGCCAGAAGCTTGAGGACTAGCAATGAGACCCAGTACTTC. It specifies CARSLRTSNETQYF.